Sequencing of this T cell receptor (beta chain) was carried out in a study of vaccination effects on CD4 cells after COVID-19. Study findings and constraints: Relatively few convalescent patients took part in the study, which had no early post-infection timepoints. Clones that were induced by infection or by vaccine showed marked contraction late after vaccination.

Worth noting for this clone: Antigen specificity is unknown.

Scientists isolated CD4+ T cells after a roughly ten-day culture period ended. BNT162b2 vaccine or mRNA-1273 vaccine was given to participants in two doses. Germline CDR1 and CDR2: LNHNV and YYDKDF (reference sequence). With 3 bases removed from V and 4 bases from J, the gap between germline ends came to 7 bases. The CDR3 loop spans 13 amino acids. TCRdb keeps only in-frame clones here, not all; method: immunoSEQ multiplex PCR. The repertoire includes some 66,000 clones, around 79% of them detected once, and more than 2% sits in the top ten. The sample was CD4+ T cells from PBMCs cultured without peptide, taken after COVID-19 vaccination. This receptor was taken from a human donor who received a COVID-19 vaccine. This chain joins TRBV15 and TRBJ1-5; TRBD1 might be the D (5 bases). CDR3 in amino acids: CATSSDRNQPQHF. DNA of the CDR3: TGTGCCACCAGCAGCGACAGAAATCAGCCCCAGCATTTT.